A single sample is the source of the 27 T cell receptor beta chains below, sequenced in a study of T cells in tuberculosis. Sequencing used immunoSEQ multiplex PCR; TCRdb keeps in-frame clones, though not all of them. The table includes 25,000 to 40,000 clones, around 92% detected once. The specimen sequenced was PBMCs. These TCRs come from a donor between 10 and 35 years old with latent tuberculosis or without tuberculosis infection. Some clones in this sample may be carry-over from other donors' samples.

The genes are TRBV6-5 and TRBJ2-2; the match to TRBD1 covers 7 bases. Trimming at V came to 2 bases and at J to 6 bases, leaving 6 bases not matched to a gene. The CDR3 covers 15 residues. Germline V gives CDR1 MNHEY, CDR2 SVGAGI. CDR3 protein: CASSYNRGHPGELFF. In DNA form, the CDR3 reads TGTGCCAGCAGTTACAACAGGGGTCATCCCGGGGAGCTGTTTTTT.

The V call is TRBV27, the J call TRBJ2-7; possible D gene TRBD2, 6 bases. The germline V and J ends were trimmed by 5 bases and 2 bases, with 19 bases remaining between them. This CDR3 spans 16 amino acids. Germline CDR1 reads MNHEY; CDR2 reads SMNVEV (reference sequence). CDR3 loop: CASSGSSGTHPYEQYF. In DNA, the CDR3 is TGTGCCAGCAGTGGGTCCTCCGGGACTCATCCCTACGAGCAGTACTTC.

The chain carries TRBV4-2 and TRBJ2-7, with 7 bases lining up with TRBD2. V was clipped by 2 bases and J by 3 bases; unmatched bases: 7. The CDR3 covers 15 residues. CDR1 is LGHNA and CDR2 is YNFKEQ in the germline V gene. This chain's CDR3 is CASSQTRGSHYEQYF. Here the CDR3 DNA reads TGTGCCAGCAGCCAAACGCGGGGGAGCCACTACGAGCAGTACTTC.

The V and J genes are TRBV15 and TRBJ2-7; D perhaps matches TRBD1 (5 bases). Germline V gene data show CDR1 as LNHNV and CDR2 as YYDKDF (reference sequence). The CDR3 has 14 amino acids. V dropped 0 bases and J dropped 2 bases, with 8 bases sitting between them. CDR3 coding DNA: TGTGCCACCAGCAGAGAAGGGGTGACCTACGAGCAGTACTTC. It translates to CATSREGVTYEQYF.

The chain employs TRBV25-1 and TRBJ2-1; TRBD2 matches 7 bases. This CDR3 has 16 amino acids. CDR1 MGHDK and CDR2 SYGVNS come from the germline V gene. V gave up 4 bases and J gave up 10 bases; unmatched junction bases: 16. This CDR3 is CASSGPGTTRVSEQFF. CDR3 in DNA: TGTGCCAGCAGTGGACCCGGGACTACCCGGGTAAGCGAGCAGTTCTTC.

The rearrangement links TRBV19 to TRBJ1-3, with a tentative D call TRBD1 (5 bases). Per the germline V gene, CDR1 is LNHDA and CDR2 is SQIVND (reference sequence). Trimming cost V 7 bases and J 0 bases, with 19 bases left between them. The CDR3 spans 17 residues. The chain's CDR3 is CASINPQGISSGNTIYF. The CDR3 nucleotides are TGTGCCAGTATTAACCCTCAGGGAATCAGCTCTGGAAACACCATATATTTT.

V gene TRBV7-6 combines with J gene TRBJ1-1; the D is unclear. V was pared by 2 bases and J by 5 bases, with 9 bases between. CDR1 and CDR2 from the germline V gene are SGHVS and FNYEAQ. The CDR3 totals 13 residues. The CDR3 sequence is CASSLQARTEAFF. DNA of the CDR3: TGTGCCAGCAGCTTACAGGCGAGAACTGAAGCTTTCTTT.

This chain's CDR3 is CASGRLAGRYNEQFF. The CDR3 nucleotides read TGTGCCAGCGGTCGACTAGCGGGTCGTTACAATGAGCAGTTCTTC. V gene TRBV6-5 combines with J gene TRBJ2-1; the match to TRBD2 covers 10 bases. With 8 bases clipped from V and 4 bases from J, the junction kept 8 bases outside the gene matches. This CDR3 has 15 residues. Germline V gives CDR1 MNHEY, CDR2 SVGAGI.

CDR3: CASSPAGVEKLFF. The CDR3 nucleotides read TGCGCCAGCAGTCCGGCCGGAGTTGAAAAACTGTTTTTT. V gene TRBV5-1 combines with J gene TRBJ1-4; D unclear. The germline V and J ends were trimmed by 5 bases and 7 bases, with 12 bases remaining between them. This CDR3 contains 13 residues. Germline lookup yields CDR1 SGHRS and CDR2 YFSETQ.

This CDR3 reads CASTRIYSNQPQHF. The CDR3 nucleotides read TGTGCCAGCACTAGGATTTATAGCAATCAGCCCCAGCATTTT. V and J are TRBV2 and TRBJ1-5; D is undetermined. Germline CDR1 is SNHLY and CDR2 is FYNNEI. The CDR3 has 14 amino acids. V was cut by 7 bases and J by 0 bases, with 10 bases left in between.

J is TRBJ2-1 and V is TRBV7-9; 12 bases align to TRBD2. J gave up 2 bases and V 5 bases, and 7 bases lay outside the gene matches. Germline-derived CDR1 and CDR2 are SEHNR and FQNEAQ (reference sequence). The CDR3 sequence is 17 residues long. CDR3 loop: CASSPVLAGGPYNEQFF. CDR3 DNA: TGTGCCAGCAGCCCCGTCCTAGCGGGAGGGCCCTACAATGAGCAGTTCTTC.

The chain couples TRBV7-7 to TRBJ2-2; a weak D match, TRBD1 (6 bases). The V gene's germline CDR1 is SSHAT and CDR2 FNYEAQ (reference sequence). The CDR3 has 15 amino acids. V was clipped by 7 bases and J by 3 bases, with 15 bases between them. The CDR3 DNA follows: TGTGCCAGCACCCAGGGGCTGACGGACACCGGGGAGCTGTTTTTT. Translation: CASTQGLTDTGELFF.

The rearrangement links TRBV4-1 to TRBJ2-3; D is unresolved. The CDR3 totals 17 residues. The V end was cut by 0 bases, the J end by 1 base, with 14 bases between. Germline CDR1 MGHRA, CDR2 YSYEKL. CDR3 residues: CASSQESKYSGTDTQYF. CDR3 sequence (DNA): TGCGCCAGCAGCCAAGAATCGAAATACTCGGGCACAGATACGCAGTATTTT.

This chain uses TRBV25-1 with TRBJ2-1; tentative D call: TRBD2 (6 bases). The germline CDR1 and CDR2 sequences are MGHDK and SYGVNS. The CDR3 length is 15 residues. Trimming removed 1 base from V and 8 bases from J, with 15 bases in between. CDR3 in DNA: TGTGCCAGCAGTGAATGGGGAACTAGCTCGGATGAGCAGTTCTTC. Translation: CASSEWGTSSDEQFF. The complete variable domain, with remaining parts taken from reference TRBV25-1 and TRBJ2-1, reads EADIYQTPRYLVIGTGKKITLECSQTMGHDKMYWYQQDPGMELHLIHYSYGVNSTEKGDLSSESTVSRIRTEHFPLTLESARPSHTSQYLCASSEWGTSSDEQFFGPGTRLTVL.

The genes are TRBV19 and TRBJ2-3; 7 positions match TRBD1. The V gene end was trimmed by 1 base and the J gene end by 5 bases; junction bases not matched to a gene: 6. The germline gives CDR1 LNHDA, CDR2 SQIVND (reference sequence). CDR3 length: 15 amino acids. The CDR3 nucleotides read TGTGCCAGTAGTATAGGAGAACAGGGGAAAGATACGCAGTATTTT. The encoded protein is CASSIGEQGKDTQYF.

The rearrangement uses TRBV2 and TRBJ2-3, with 10 nucleotides matching TRBD2. The CDR3 spans 14 residues. Germline CDR1 SNHLY, CDR2 FYNNEI. V dropped 8 bases and J dropped 3; count of bases not matched to a gene: 5. This chain's CDR3 is CASEREGGTDTQYF. In DNA form, the CDR3 reads TGTGCCAGCGAGCGGGAGGGGGGTACAGATACGCAGTATTTT. Drawing the rest from reference TRBV2 and TRBJ2-3, the complete variable domain is EPEVTQTPSHQVTQMGQEVILRCVPISNHLYFYWYRQILGQKVEFLVSFYNNEISEKSEIFDDQFSVERPDGSNFTLKIRSTKLEDSAMYFCASEREGGTDTQYFGPGTRLTVL.

In DNA form, the CDR3 reads TGCGCCAGCCAATCGAATACAGGGAGCACCGGGGAGCTGTTTTTT. It codes for CASQSNTGSTGELFF. This chain uses TRBV4-1 with TRBJ2-2; possibly TRBD1 for D (6 bases). Germline lookup yields CDR1 MGHRA and CDR2 YSYEKL. V was shortened by 8 bases and J by 4 bases, with 17 bases between the two germline ends. The CDR3 extends over 15 amino acids.

This clone was seen only a few times. The chain recombines TRBV9 with TRBJ1-2, with TRBD1 identical over 10 bases. CDR1 and CDR2 (germline): SGDLS, YYNGEE. The CDR3 covers 15 residues. Trimming removed 4 bases from V and 3 bases from J; junction bases left unmatched: 6. The CDR3 region is CASSTSGQGDYGYTF. The CDR3 DNA reads as TGTGCCAGCAGCACCTCAGGACAGGGGGACTATGGCTACACCTTC.

J is TRBJ1-1 and V is TRBV9; no reliable D call. V lost 8 bases and J 1 base, leaving 15 bases between the germline ends. This CDR3 is built from 14 residues. Germline CDR1 and CDR2: SGDLS and YYNGEE. CDR3 nucleotides: TGTGCCAGTACGGGGAGGGATGGGAACACTGAAGCTTTCTTT. Amino acids: CASTGRDGNTEAFF.

The rearrangement joins TRBV5-1 to TRBJ1-1; 7 bases fit TRBD1. With 0 bases clipped from V and 5 bases from J, the junction kept 7 bases outside the gene matches. The CDR3 is 15 residues long. Germline lookup yields CDR1 SGHRS and CDR2 YFSETQ. The CDR3 sequence: CASSLAPGGKTEAFF. The CDR3 DNA reads TGCGCCAGCAGCTTGGCCCCAGGGGGAAAAACTGAAGCTTTCTTT.

The chain has TRBV2 and TRBJ2-7; 9 bases agree with TRBD1. The CDR3 totals 13 residues. Per germline, CDR1 SNHLY and CDR2 FYNNEI. Trimming removed 8 bases from V and 4 bases from J; junction bases left unmatched: 6. The CDR3 sequence: CASRDRVLYEQYF. DNA of the CDR3: TGTGCCAGCCGGGACAGGGTTCTGTACGAGCAGTACTTC.

The CDR3 region is CGLRGQSKETQYF. The CDR3, as DNA: TGCGGCCTCCGGGGACAGAGCAAAGAGACCCAGTACTTC. The rearrangement joins TRBV29-1 to TRBJ2-5; TRBD1 matches 7 bases. The germline V gene has CDR1 SQVTM and CDR2 ANQGSEA. This CDR3 contains 13 residues. Complete variable domain (other parts from reference TRBV29-1 and TRBJ2-5): SAVISQKPSRDICQRGTSLTIQCQVDSQVTMMFWYRQQPGQSLTLIATANQGSEATYESGFVIDKFPISRPNLTFSTLTVSNMSPEDSSIYLCGLRGQSKETQYFGPGTRLLVL.

V usage is TRBV4-1 and J usage is TRBJ2-3; 11 positions match TRBD2. Germline lookup yields CDR1 MGHRA and CDR2 YSYEKL. The CDR3 has 19 amino acids. The V segment lost 4 bases and the J segment 2 bases; nucleotides outside the gene matches: 14. In DNA, the CDR3 is TGCGCCAGCAGCCGATCCATGCTTCGACTAGCGGGGATCACAGATACGCAGTATTTT. This gives the protein CASSRSMLRLAGITDTQYF.

About this clone itself: A read error may produce the germline difference seen at one junction end. The chain couples TRBV7-9 to TRBJ2-1, with TRBD2 as a possible D gene (6 bases). CDR3 length: 14 amino acids. Germline V gene sequence: CDR1 SEHNR, CDR2 FQNEAQ (reference sequence). The CDR3 sequence: CASSLRDSDNEQFF. As DNA, the CDR3 is TGTGCCAGCAGCTTAAGGGACTCCGACAATGAGCAGTTCTTC.

The chain recombines TRBV27 with TRBJ1-1; D remains ambiguous. The V and J ends lost 8 bases and 0 bases respectively, with 10 bases between them. This CDR3 is built from 13 residues. Germline loops: CDR1 MNHEY, CDR2 SMNVEV (reference sequence). DNA of the CDR3: TGTGCCAGCGGGTACAGTGTGAACACTGAAGCTTTCTTT. Protein product: CASGYSVNTEAFF.

In this sample, this clone turned up once. This chain joins TRBV11-3 and TRBJ2-7; D is uncertain. The CDR3 totals 12 residues. Looked up from germline, CDR1 is SGHNT and CDR2 is YENEEA. V was pared by 3 bases and J by 0 bases, with 3 bases between. CDR3 nucleotides: TGTGCCAGCAGCTTTAGCTCCTACGAGCAGTACTTC. Residues: CASSFSSYEQYF.

The chain employs TRBV6-1 and TRBJ1-5; D is uncertain. The CDR3 consists of 15 residues. Germline V gives CDR1 MNHNS, CDR2 SASEGT. Trimming removed 1 base from V and 3 bases from J, with 10 bases in between. Here the CDR3 reads CASSEGAGFNQPQHF. The CDR3 DNA reads TGTGCCAGCAGTGAAGGGGCGGGTTTCAATCAGCCCCAGCATTTT.